This entry is about one T cell receptor (beta chain). The antigen is undetermined. This CDR3 is also generated by other DNA sequences in the sample. This record belongs to a study of cytomegalovirus exposure and HLA in healthy donors. Overall study: The early release's HLA-typed donors yielded roughly 85 million unique TCRs.

Points from the study as a whole: A later examination showed that TCR association rates differed by HLA locus, with DRB1 most and HLA-C fewest. Some TCR beta chains (roughly 160 of them) were listed as cytomegalovirus-associated.

The PCR ran on 60 Vbeta and 13 Jbeta primers. The repertoire was sequenced with immunoSEQ multiplex PCR; TCRdb's copy has only in-frame clones and lacks some. The table lists about 200,000 clones. The receptor's source is a girl under 10 years old in good health and CMV-seropositive. Sequencing used PBMCs.

CDR3 residues: CSVVRQGGTGELFF. CDR3 in DNA: TGCAGCGTTGTAAGACAGGGTGGGACCGGGGAGCTGTTTTTT. The chain is built from TRBV29-1 and TRBJ2-2; 7 nucleotides align to TRBD1. Germline trimming cut 4 bases from V and 5 bases from J; bases unmatched to any gene: 7. CDR1 is SQVTM, CDR2 ANQGSEA, per germline. The CDR3 has 14 residues.